The clone carrying this TCR beta chain was counted between two and nine times. The entry originates in a study of blood T cells in healthy people across ages. For the second PCR, which ran for 7 to 11 cycles, a sample-barcoded 5' primer and a J-beta primer mix were used. Each CDR3 protein is one row after TCRdb ran MiXCR on the 5' RACE reads. The top ten clones hold approximately 7.9% of a sample with over a million distinct CDR3 sequences, about 40% of them seen once. V was shortened by 6 bases and J by 10 bases, with 16 bases between the two germline ends. Germline loops: CDR1 MNHEY, CDR2 SMNVEV (reference sequence). The CDR3 consists of 13 residues.

The receptor's source is a woman aged 18-29 years in good health. The chain joins TRBV27 to TRBJ2-1; the D gene could be TRBD1 or TRBD2 (5 bases each). The sample was blood. The CDR3 loop reads CASRPGLPGEQFF. The CDR3 DNA reads as TGTGCCAGCAGACCGGGGCTACCTGGGGAGCAGTTCTTC.